A selection of T cell receptor beta chains follows, all from one sample in a study of beta chain features in type 1 diabetes. The table came from immunoSEQ multiplex PCR; TCRdb's copy has only in-frame clones and leaves some out. The sample yields over 600,000 clones, around an eighth seen once. Sequenced: naive CD4+ T cells from blood. The receptors here all came from a man aged 25-45 years with type 1 diabetes. The CDR3 runs from the conserved cysteine through the conserved F or W. The D gene is left open where the match is weak. The listing skips clone size in some rows; elsewhere it reads once, few, many or a size class.

>few|TRBJ2-1|TRBD1|TRBV29-1
TGCAGCGCCCGTGGAGACAGGGTTAAGGAGCAGTTCTTC
CSARGDRVKEQFF
>few|TRBJ1-1|TRBD1|TRBV7-9
TGTGCCAGCAGCTTAGAGGGGGCGAACACTGAAGCTTTCTTT
CASSLEGANTEAFF
>.|TRBJ1-2|.|TRBV28
TGTGCCAGCAGTCCTACCTCGGGGGGCTACACCTTC
CASSPTSGGYTF
>few|TRBJ2-5|.|TRBV11-2
TGTGCCAGCAGCTTAGACTTTGGACGGACCCAGTACTTC
CASSLDFGRTQYF
>.|TRBJ1-5|.|TRBV9
TGTGCCAGCAGCTTTCAGGGAGGCAATCAGCCCCAGCATTTT
CASSFQGGNQPQHF
>few|TRBJ1-5|.|TRBV4-3
TGCGCCAGCAGCCAAGCGGTCCGGGAACCCCAGCCCCAGCATTTT
CASSQAVREPQPQHF
>.|TRBJ2-7|.|TRBV7-9
TGTGCCAGCCAACTTAACGGGAACCCCTACGAGCAGTACTTC
CASQLNGNPYEQYF
>few|TRBJ2-7|.|TRBV6-5
TGTGCCAGCGGCACGGCCTACGAGCAGTACTTC
CASGTAYEQYF
>few|TRBJ1-2|.|TRBV9
TGTGCCAGCAATCAAGGGGAAGGGGGCTACACCTTC
CASNQGEGGYTF
>.|TRBJ2-7|TRBD1|TRBV28
TGTGCCAGCAGCCCTACAGGGGCGCCTCTGGAAGAGCAGTACTTC
CASSPTGAPLEEQYF
>few|TRBJ2-1|.|TRBV14
TGTGCCAGCAGCCAATTAGAGCGGCTCCCGGATGAGCAGTTCTTC
CASSQLERLPDEQFF
>few|TRBJ1-6|TRBD1|TRBV27
TGTGCCAGCAGTTTCCGGGACAGATCAACCCTCCACTTT
CASSFRDRSTLHF
>.|TRBJ2-5|TRBD2|TRBV6-5
TGTGCCAGCAGGCGAAGACTAGCGGGGCAAGAGACCCAGTACTTC
CASRRRLAGQETQYF
>few|TRBJ2-5|.|TRBV28
TGTGCCAGCAGTGTGGCAGGCAACATCTACCAAGAGACCCAGTACTTC
CASSVAGNIYQETQYF
>few|TRBJ2-3|.|TRBV21-1
TGTGCCAGCCGGCGGGGGGACGGCAATACAGATACGCAGTATTTT
CASRRGDGNTDTQYF
>few|TRBJ2-3|.|TRBV19
TGTGCCAGTAGTAGGCCCACAGATACGCAGTATTTT
CASSRPTDTQYF
>.|TRBJ2-5|TRBD1|TRBV5-1
TGCGCCAGCAACCGACAGGGGGAAGAGACCCAGTACTTC
CASNRQGEETQYF
>few|TRBJ2-1|.|TRBV5-1
TGCGCCAGCAGCTTGGATCACAATGAGCAGTTCTTC
CASSLDHNEQFF
>.|TRBJ2-1|.|TRBV10-3
TGTGCCACCAACGTGAACGGGGTCAATGAGCAGTTCTTC
CATNVNGVNEQFF
>once|TRBJ2-7|TRBD1|TRBV7-2
TGTGCCAGCAGCTTAGCGGGACAGGTCTACGAGCAGTACTTC
CASSLAGQVYEQYF
>.|TRBJ1-2|.|TRBV30
TGTGCCTGGTTGAGGGGAGATGGAGACTATGGCTACACCTTC
CAWLRGDGDYGYTF
>few|TRBJ2-5|.|TRBV28
TGTGCCAGCACGACCGCAGGGGAGACCCAGTACTTC
CASTTAGETQYF
>.|TRBJ1-2|.|TRBV23-1
TGCGCCAGCAGTCAAATAGACGGCTTGGAGGATGGCTACACCTTC
CASSQIDGLEDGYTF
>.|TRBJ2-7|.|TRBV7-2
TGTGCCAGCCTGTTATCCGGGCAGGGGGGTGATGAGCAGTACTTC
CASLLSGQGGDEQYF
>few|TRBJ2-5|.|TRBV7-2
TGTGCCAGCACCTACCCTCGACTAGAAGAGACCCAGTACTTC
CASTYPRLEETQYF
>.|TRBJ2-3|.|TRBV19
TGTGCCAGTAGTAGGCAGGCGGGGAGCACAGATACGCAGTATTTT
CASSRQAGSTDTQYF
>few|TRBJ1-6|.|TRBV7-8
TGTGCCAGCAGCCCTCGACAGGTCGGCTCACCCCTCCACTTT
CASSPRQVGSPLHF
>.|TRBJ1-6|.|TRBV27
TGTGCCAGCAGTTTATCTCCGAGTTCACCCCTCCACTTT
CASSLSPSSPLHF
>.|TRBJ1-5|.|TRBV28
TGTGCCAGCAGTTTAGCGGGGTATAGCAATCAGCCCCAGCATTTT
CASSLAGYSNQPQHF
>.|TRBJ1-2|.|TRBV6-5
TGTGCCAGCAGACGGGACACTTCTAACTATGGCTACACCTTC
CASRRDTSNYGYTF
>few|TRBJ1-2|.|TRBV7-2
TGTGCCAGCAGCTCCGGAGGACGTTCGATCTCTGGCTACACCTTC
CASSSGGRSISGYTF
>few|TRBJ2-1|TRBD2|TRBV7-9
TGTGCCAGCACCGCCGGGACTAGCGGGGGGGATGAGCAGTTCTTC
CASTAGTSGGDEQFF
>few|TRBJ2-2|.|TRBV29-1
TGCAGCGCCGCCCTAGGGCATGCGGGCACCGGGGAGCTGTTTTTT
CSAALGHAGTGELFF
>.|TRBJ2-7|.|TRBV30
TGTGCCTGGAGTTCCGCGGGGTACGAGCAGTACTTC
CAWSSAGYEQYF
>.|TRBJ2-1|.|TRBV5-6
TGTGCCAGCAGCTCGGCGGGGCTAGTCAGGGAGCAGTTCTTC
CASSSAGLVREQFF
>.|TRBJ2-5|.|TRBV6-5
TGTGCCAGCTATCCGTCAGGGTCGGGAGAGACCCAGTACTTC
CASYPSGSGETQYF
>.|TRBJ1-5|.|TRBV30
TGTGCCTGGAGTACCCAGGAGGATCAGCCCCAGCATTTT
CAWSTQEDQPQHF
>.|TRBJ2-5|.|TRBV25-1
TGTGCCAGCAGTGAATATCTGGGGTCAGGGGAGACCCAGTACTTC
CASSEYLGSGETQYF
>.|TRBJ1-6|TRBD1|TRBV13
TGTGCCAGCAGCCCGACAGGGAGCTCCTATAATTCACCCCTCCACTTT
CASSPTGSSYNSPLHF
>few|TRBJ2-6|.|TRBV18
TGTGCCAGCTCACCCACAGGCACCTCTGGGGCCAACGTCCTGACTTTC
CASSPTGTSGANVLTF
>few|TRBJ2-1|.|TRBV19
TGTGCCAGTAGTCGTTCGGATGGCTATGAGCAGTTCTTC
CASSRSDGYEQFF
>few|TRBJ1-2|.|TRBV29-1
TGCAGCGTCGACAAAACTTATGGCTACACCTTC
CSVDKTYGYTF
>.|TRBJ2-1|.|TRBV5-4
TGTGCCAGCAGCCTGGGACACAGCTCCTACAATGAGCAGTTCTTC
CASSLGHSSYNEQFF
>.|TRBJ1-4|.|TRBV7-2
TGTGCCAGCAGCTTAAGTACGGCCGGGGGGCCTAATGAAAAACTGTTTTTT
CASSLSTAGGPNEKLFF
>few|TRBJ2-3|.|TRBV25-1
TGTGCCAGCAGTGAATGGGGCCCTTGGGAGACAGATACGCAGTATTTT
CASSEWGPWETDTQYF
>.|TRBJ2-7|.|TRBV11-2
TGTGCCAGCAGCTTACAGATCTACGAGCAGTACTTC
CASSLQIYEQYF
>.|TRBJ2-5|.|TRBV28
TGTGCCAGCAGTGACCCTTCCTACCAAGAGACCCAGTACTTC
CASSDPSYQETQYF
>few|TRBJ2-2|TRBD1|TRBV9
TGTGCCAGCAGCGTAGGGGACAGTTTGCACGGGGAGCTGTTTTTT
CASSVGDSLHGELFF
>.|TRBJ1-4|.|TRBV2
TGTGCCAGCAGTGAAGGGACAACTAATGAAAAACTGTTTTTT
CASSEGTTNEKLFF
>few|TRBJ2-3|TRBD2|TRBV9
TGTGCCAGCAGCGTTATGGCGGGGGTGAGGGCAGATACGCAGTATTTT
CASSVMAGVRADTQYF
>.|TRBJ2-1|TRBD2|TRBV27
TGTGCCAGCAGCTGGGAGGGTAATGAGCAGTTCTTC
CASSWEGNEQFF
>.|TRBJ2-7|TRBD1|TRBV7-9
TGTGCCAGCACGCGGTCCGGGACAGGGTCCTACGAGCAGTACTTC
CASTRSGTGSYEQYF
>few|TRBJ1-1|TRBD1|TRBV5-1
TGCGCCAGCAGCCTATACCGGGACAGGGCTGAAGCTTTCTTT
CASSLYRDRAEAFF
>few|TRBJ1-2|.|TRBV2
TGTGCCAGCAGGCCAGAGATGGATGCTAACTATGGCTACACCTTC
CASRPEMDANYGYTF
>.|TRBJ1-1|.|TRBV5-1
TGCGCCAGCAGCGTTAACAGGGAAACTGAAGCTTTCTTT
CASSVNRETEAFF
>.|TRBJ2-3|TRBD1|TRBV29-1
TGCAGCGGAGACAGGGTTGCTCGCACAGATACGCAGTATTTT
CSGDRVARTDTQYF
>few|TRBJ1-2|.|TRBV4-2
TGTGCCAGCAGCCAAGAGCCCAACCGGGCCGGCTATGGCTACACCTTC
CASSQEPNRAGYGYTF
>few|TRBJ1-2|TRBD1|TRBV10-3
TGTGCCATCACTGCCGGGACAGGGGGCAACTATGGCTACACCTTC
CAITAGTGGNYGYTF
>.|TRBJ2-3|.|TRBV6-5
TGTGCCAGCAGCCGCGTTGGCGCAGATACGCAGTATTTT
CASSRVGADTQYF
>.|TRBJ2-7|.|TRBV29-1
TGCAGCGTTGAAGACCCGGCGGCCGCCTACGAGCAGTACTTC
CSVEDPAAAYEQYF